The next 2 T cell receptor beta chains were all read from a single sample in a study of T cells in Graves' hyperthyroidism and ophthalmopathy. RNA transcripts were the template for amplifying TCR beta CDR3 regions. First-round RT-PCR of the TCR CDR3 relied on the HTBI primer set. TCRdb fed the multiplex PCR reads into MiXCR, producing one record per CDR3 protein. The table has approximately 740,000 distinct CDR3 sequences, 13% to 15% seen once; the top ten hold 9.5% to 13%. The sequencing input was blood. The receptors shown here come from a woman under 30 with Graves' hyperthyroidism.

As for this clonotype: This may arise from a read error, as a much more abundant clone is one base away. CDR3 sequence: CASSEMGGAGVNYGYAF. CDR3 nucleotide sequence: TGTGCCAGCAGTGAAATGGGAGGGGCAGGGGTGAACTATGGCTACGCCTTC. The J gene is TRBJ1-2, the V gene TRBV6-1; D might be TRBD1 (6 bases). This CDR3 comprises 17 residues. CDR1 is MNHNS and CDR2 is SASEGT in the germline V gene.

The sample holds many counts of this clonotype. The chain joins TRBV20-1 to TRBJ2-7; D ambiguous. The germline gives CDR1 DFQATT, CDR2 SNEGSKA (reference sequence). The V end lost 6 bases, the J end lost 3 bases, and 12 bases lay between the germline ends. CDR3 length: 12 amino acids. CDR3 DNA sequence: TGCAGTGCCACCCCCGTCTTCTACGAGCAGTACTTC. Translation: CSATPVFYEQYF.